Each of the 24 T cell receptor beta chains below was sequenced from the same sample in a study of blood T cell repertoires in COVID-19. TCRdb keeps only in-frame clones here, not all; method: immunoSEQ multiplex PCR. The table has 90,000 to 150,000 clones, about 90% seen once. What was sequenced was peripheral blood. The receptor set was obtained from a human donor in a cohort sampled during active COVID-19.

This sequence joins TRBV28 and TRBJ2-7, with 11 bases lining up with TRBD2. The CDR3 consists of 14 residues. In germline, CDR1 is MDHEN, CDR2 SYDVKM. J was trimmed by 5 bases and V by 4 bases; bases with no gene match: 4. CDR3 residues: CASSWTSGPDEQYF. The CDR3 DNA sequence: TGTGCCAGCAGTTGGACTAGCGGGCCCGACGAGCAGTACTTC.

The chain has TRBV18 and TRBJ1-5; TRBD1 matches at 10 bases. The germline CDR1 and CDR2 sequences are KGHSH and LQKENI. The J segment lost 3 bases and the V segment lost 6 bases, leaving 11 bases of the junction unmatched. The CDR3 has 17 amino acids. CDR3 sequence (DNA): TGTGCCAGCTCCCCCGAGGGACAGGGGTCCTTCAATCAGCCCCAGCATTTT. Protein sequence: CASSPEGQGSFNQPQHF.

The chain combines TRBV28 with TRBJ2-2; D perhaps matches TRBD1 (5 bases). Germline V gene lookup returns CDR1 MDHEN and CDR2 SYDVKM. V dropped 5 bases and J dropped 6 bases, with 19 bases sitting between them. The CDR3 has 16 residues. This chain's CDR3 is CASSAPSGSMSGELFF. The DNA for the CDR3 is TGTGCCAGCAGTGCCCCGTCAGGGTCAATGTCCGGGGAGCTGTTTTTT.

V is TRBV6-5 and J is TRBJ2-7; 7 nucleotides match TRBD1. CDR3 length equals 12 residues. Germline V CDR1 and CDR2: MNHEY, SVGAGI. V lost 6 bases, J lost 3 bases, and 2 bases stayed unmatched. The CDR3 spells CASRGQVYEQYF. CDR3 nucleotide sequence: TGTGCCAGCAGAGGACAGGTCTACGAGCAGTACTTC.

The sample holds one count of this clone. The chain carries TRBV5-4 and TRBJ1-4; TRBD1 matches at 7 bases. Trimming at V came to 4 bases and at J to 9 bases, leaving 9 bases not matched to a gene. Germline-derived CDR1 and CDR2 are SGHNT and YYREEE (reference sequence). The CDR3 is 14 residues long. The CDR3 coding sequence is TGTGCCAGCAGCCCACGAGGGGGCGAACAAAAACTGTTTTTT. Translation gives CASSPRGGEQKLFF.

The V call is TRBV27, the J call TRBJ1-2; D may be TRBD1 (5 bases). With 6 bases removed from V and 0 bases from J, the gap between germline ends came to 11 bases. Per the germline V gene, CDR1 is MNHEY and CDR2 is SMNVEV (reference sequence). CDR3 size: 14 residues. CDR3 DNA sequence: TGTGCCAGCAGCCGGGACTGGCCTAACTATGGCTACACCTTC. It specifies CASSRDWPNYGYTF.

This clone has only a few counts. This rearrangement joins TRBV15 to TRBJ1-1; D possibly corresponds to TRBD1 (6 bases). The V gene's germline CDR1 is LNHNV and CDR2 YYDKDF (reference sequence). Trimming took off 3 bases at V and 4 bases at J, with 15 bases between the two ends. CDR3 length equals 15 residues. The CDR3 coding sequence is TGTGCCACCAGCAGGGCAGGGGAAGGGGGCACTGAAGCTTTCTTT. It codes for CATSRAGEGGTEAFF.

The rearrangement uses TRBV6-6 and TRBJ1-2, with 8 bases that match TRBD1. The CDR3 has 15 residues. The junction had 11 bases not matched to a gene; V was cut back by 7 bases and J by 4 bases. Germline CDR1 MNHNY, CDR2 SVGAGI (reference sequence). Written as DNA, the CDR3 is TGTGCCAGCAACACAGGGGGGCTCGAGGGCTATGGCTACACCTTC. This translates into CASNTGGLEGYGYTF.

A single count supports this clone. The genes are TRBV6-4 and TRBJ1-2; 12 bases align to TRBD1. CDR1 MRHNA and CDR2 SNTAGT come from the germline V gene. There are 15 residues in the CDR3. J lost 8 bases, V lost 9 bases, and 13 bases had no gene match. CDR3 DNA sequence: TGTGCCAGTGGCGGGGGACAGGGGGCGCCTGAAGGCTACACCTTC. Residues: CASGGGQGAPEGYTF.

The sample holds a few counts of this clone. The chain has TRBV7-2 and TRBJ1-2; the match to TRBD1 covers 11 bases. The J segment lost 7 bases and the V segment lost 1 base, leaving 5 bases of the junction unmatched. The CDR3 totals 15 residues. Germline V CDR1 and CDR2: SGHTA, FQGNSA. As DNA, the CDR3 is TGTGCCAGCAGCTTAGGGACAGGGGGCCGGGCTGGCTACACCTTC. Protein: CASSLGTGGRAGYTF.

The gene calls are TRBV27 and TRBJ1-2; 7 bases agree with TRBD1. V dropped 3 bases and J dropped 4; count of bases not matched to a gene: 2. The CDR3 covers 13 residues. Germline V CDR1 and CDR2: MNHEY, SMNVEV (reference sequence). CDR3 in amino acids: CASSLNRGYGYTF. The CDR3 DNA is TGTGCCAGCAGTTTGAACAGGGGCTATGGCTACACCTTC.

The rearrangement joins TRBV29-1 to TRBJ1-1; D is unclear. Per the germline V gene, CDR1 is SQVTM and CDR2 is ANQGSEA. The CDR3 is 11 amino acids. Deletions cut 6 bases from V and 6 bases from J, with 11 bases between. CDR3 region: CSVVGGSEAFF. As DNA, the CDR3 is TGCAGCGTCGTTGGAGGCTCTGAAGCTTTCTTT.

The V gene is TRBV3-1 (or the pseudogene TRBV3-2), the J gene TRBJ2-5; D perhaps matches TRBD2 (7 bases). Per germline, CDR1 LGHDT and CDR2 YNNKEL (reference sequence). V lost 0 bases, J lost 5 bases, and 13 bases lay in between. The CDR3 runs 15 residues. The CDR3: CASSQDPGGDETQYF. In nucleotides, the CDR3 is TGTGCCAGCAGCCAAGATCCGGGGGGCGATGAGACCCAGTACTTC.

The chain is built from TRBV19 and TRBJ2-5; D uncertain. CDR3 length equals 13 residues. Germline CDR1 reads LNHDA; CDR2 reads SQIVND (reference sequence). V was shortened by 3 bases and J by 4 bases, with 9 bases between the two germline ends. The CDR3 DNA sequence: TGTGCCAGTAGTATGTTAGAGAGAGAGACCCAGTACTTC. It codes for CASSMLERETQYF.

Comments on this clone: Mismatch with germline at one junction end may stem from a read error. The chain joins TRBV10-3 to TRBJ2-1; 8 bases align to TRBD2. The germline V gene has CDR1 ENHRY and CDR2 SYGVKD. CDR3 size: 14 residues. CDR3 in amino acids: CAIRDGGAINEQFF. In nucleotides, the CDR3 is TGTGCCATCCGTGACGGGGGGGCTATCAATGAGCAGTTCTTC.

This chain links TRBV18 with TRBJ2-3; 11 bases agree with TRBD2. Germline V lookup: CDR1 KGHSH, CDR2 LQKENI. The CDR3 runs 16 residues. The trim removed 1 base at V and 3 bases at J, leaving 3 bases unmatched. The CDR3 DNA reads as TGTGCCAGCTCACCACGGACTAGCGGGTCTACAGATACGCAGTATTTT. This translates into CASSPRTSGSTDTQYF.

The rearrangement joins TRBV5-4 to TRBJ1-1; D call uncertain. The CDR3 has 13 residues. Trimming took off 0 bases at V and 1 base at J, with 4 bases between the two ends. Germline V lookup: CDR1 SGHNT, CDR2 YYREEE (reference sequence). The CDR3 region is CASSLDQNTEAFF. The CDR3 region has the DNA TGTGCCAGCAGCTTGGATCAGAACACTGAAGCTTTCTTT.

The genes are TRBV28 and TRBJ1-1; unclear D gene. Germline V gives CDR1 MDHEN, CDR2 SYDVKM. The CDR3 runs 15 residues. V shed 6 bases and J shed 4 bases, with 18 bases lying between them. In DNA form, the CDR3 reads TGTGCCAGCAGGACCTTCCCGTCGGGAAGCACTGAAGCTTTCTTT. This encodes CASRTFPSGSTEAFF.

CDR3 loop: CASSKGASGKFIYEQYF. The CDR3 DNA reads as TGTGCCAGCAGCAAAGGGGCTAGCGGGAAGTTCATCTACGAGCAGTACTTC. The V call is TRBV21-1, the J call TRBJ2-7; TRBD2 is the table's D call, not checked against the DNA. TRBV21-1 is a pseudogene locus. This CDR3 has 17 amino acids.

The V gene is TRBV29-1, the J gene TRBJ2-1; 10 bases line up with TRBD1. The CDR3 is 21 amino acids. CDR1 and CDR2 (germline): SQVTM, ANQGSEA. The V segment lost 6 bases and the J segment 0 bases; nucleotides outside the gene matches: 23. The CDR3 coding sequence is TGCAGCGTCATCGGAGGCCCCGGCGACAGGGGGCAGGGAAGCTCCTACAATGAGCAGTTCTTC. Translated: CSVIGGPGDRGQGSSYNEQFF.

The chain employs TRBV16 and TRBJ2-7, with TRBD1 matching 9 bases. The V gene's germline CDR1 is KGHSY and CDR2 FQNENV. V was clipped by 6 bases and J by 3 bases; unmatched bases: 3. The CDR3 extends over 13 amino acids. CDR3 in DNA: TGTGCCAGCAGACTGACAGGGGGCTACGAGCAGTACTTC. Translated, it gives CASRLTGGYEQYF.

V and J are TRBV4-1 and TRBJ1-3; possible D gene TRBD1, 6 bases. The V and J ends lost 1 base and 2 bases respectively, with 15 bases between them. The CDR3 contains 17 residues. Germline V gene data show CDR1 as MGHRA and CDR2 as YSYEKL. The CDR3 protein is CASSQVRQGLTGNTIYF. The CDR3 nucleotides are TGCGCCAGCAGCCAAGTTCGGCAGGGGTTAACTGGAAACACCATATATTTT.

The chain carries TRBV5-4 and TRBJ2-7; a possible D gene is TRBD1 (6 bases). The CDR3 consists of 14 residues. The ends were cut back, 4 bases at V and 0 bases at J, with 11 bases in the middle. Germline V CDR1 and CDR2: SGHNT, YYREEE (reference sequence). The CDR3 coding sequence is TGTGCCAGCAGCACAGGGACGGTCTCCTACGAGCAGTACTTC. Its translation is CASSTGTVSYEQYF.

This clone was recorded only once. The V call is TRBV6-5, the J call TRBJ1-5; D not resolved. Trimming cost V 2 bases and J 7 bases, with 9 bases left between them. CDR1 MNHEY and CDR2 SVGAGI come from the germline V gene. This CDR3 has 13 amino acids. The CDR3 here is CASSYKFGQPQHF. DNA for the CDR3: TGTGCCAGCAGTTACAAGTTCGGGCAGCCCCAGCATTTT.